This is a list of T cell receptor beta chains from one sample in a study of cytomegalovirus exposure and HLA in healthy donors. Sequencing used immunoSEQ multiplex PCR; TCRdb keeps in-frame clones, though not all of them. The table shows about 190,000 clones, with roughly three quarters occurring only once. The sequenced material came from PBMCs. Receptors originate from a young woman in good health and CMV-seronegative. CDR3s include the opening cysteine and the closing phenylalanine or tryptophan. Fields, in order: J gene, V gene, CDR3 protein.

TRBJ2-2,TRBV2,CASAWTSGVTGELFF
TRBJ2-7,TRBV6-4,CASSDPGTVSYEQYF
TRBJ1-2,TRBV5-6,CASSIGTGYGYTF
TRBJ1-1,TRBV6-1,CASSSTGTGDAFF
TRBJ1-4,TRBV6-1,CASSGPGHHEFQPLLEKLFF
TRBJ1-6,TRBV2,CASSEARSSYNSPLHF
TRBJ2-1,TRBV7-3,CASSFFTGSYNEQFF
TRBJ2-4,TRBV4-1,CASSQLEGLAGDIQYF
TRBJ2-3,TRBV7-3,CASSHTPIALKPGGPSTDTQYF
TRBJ2-3,TRBV14,CASSPAPPFLKGRMGADTQYF